Included here is one T cell receptor beta chain sequence, with context. These data belong to a study of shared clonotypes between healthy human individuals. This CDR3 comprises 16 residues. Per germline, CDR1 SGHNT and CDR2 YYREEE (reference sequence). The trim removed 2 bases at V and 8 bases at J, leaving 11 bases unmatched. Assay used: immunoSEQ multiplex PCR; TCRdb lists only in-frame clones, some missing. The sample yields 2 million to 2.5 million clones, around 92% seen once. The rearrangement joins TRBV5-4 to TRBJ2-1; 9 nucleotides agree with TRBD2. The sample was naive CD4+ T cells from PBMCs. Subset specified: CD45RA+ positively selected. This clonotype originated in a man younger than 35 in good health. Some clones in this sample may be carry-over from other donors' samples. The CDR3 is CASSLGGAGGVDEQFF. CDR3 nucleotides: TGTGCCAGCAGCTTAGGGGGAGCGGGAGGCGTGGATGAGCAGTTCTTC. The full variable domain, completed using reference TRBV5-4 and TRBJ2-1, is ETGVTQSPTHLIKTRGQQVTLRCSSQSGHNTVSWYQQALGQGPQFIFQYYREEENGRGNFPPRFSGLQFPNYSSELNVNALELDDSALYLCASSLGGAGGVDEQFFGPGTRLTVL.